This entry describes one T cell receptor (beta chain). The trim removed 6 bases at V and 0 bases at J, leaving 5 bases unmatched. Germline values: CDR1 MNHEY, CDR2 SMNVEV (reference sequence). The CDR3 covers 15 residues. The record originates from a study of blood T cell repertoires in COVID-19. In the study overall: Samples came from the United States, Italy and Spain, spanning acute and convalescent COVID-19. PBMCs, B-cell-depleted T cells, or T cells provided the cDNA or gDNA that made up the material.

Source study methods: Researchers report that nucleated cell counts were estimated from reference gene primer amplification. The repertoire was sequenced with immunoSEQ multiplex PCR; TCRdb's copy has only in-frame clones and lacks some. V, J and clone size were drawn from that table, and D and trimming were deduced from the DNA. Found here are about 200,000 clones, about 83% of them singletons; the top ten hold roughly 20%. This sequence joins TRBV27 and TRBJ1-2, with 9 bases matching TRBD1. Sequenced material: peripheral blood. The TCR comes from a person aged 65-85 years with COVID-19, enrolled during active disease. For the CDR3, the DNA is TGTGCCAGCAGGGACAGGGGAAGAGCTAACTATGGCTACACCTTC. Translated, it gives CASRDRGRANYGYTF.